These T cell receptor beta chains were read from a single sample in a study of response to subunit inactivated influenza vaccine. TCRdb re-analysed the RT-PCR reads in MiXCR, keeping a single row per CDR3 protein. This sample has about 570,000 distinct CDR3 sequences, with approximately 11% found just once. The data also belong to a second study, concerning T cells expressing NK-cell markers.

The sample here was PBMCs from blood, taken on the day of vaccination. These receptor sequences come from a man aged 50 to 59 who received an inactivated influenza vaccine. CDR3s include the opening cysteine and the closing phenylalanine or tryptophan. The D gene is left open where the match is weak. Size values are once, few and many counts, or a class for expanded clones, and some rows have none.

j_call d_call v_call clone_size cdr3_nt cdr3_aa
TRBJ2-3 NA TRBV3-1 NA TGTGCCAGCAGCTTTCAGGATTCTAGCACAGATACGCAGTATTTT CASSFQDSSTDTQYF
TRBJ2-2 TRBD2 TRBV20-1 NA TGCAGTGCTAGTAGGCGCGGGAGGCCCCCCGGGGAGCTGTTTTTT CSASRRGRPPGELFF
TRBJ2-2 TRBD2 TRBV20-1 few TGCAGTGCTAGAGATGAACGACTAGCCGTCACCGGGGAGCTGTTTTTT CSARDERLAVTGELFF
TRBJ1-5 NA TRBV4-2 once TGTGCCAGCAGCCAAGTTTCAGTCACCAATCAGCCCCAGCATTTT CASSQVSVTNQPQHF
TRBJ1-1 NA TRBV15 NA TGTGCCACCAGCCCAGACCTAATGAACACTGAAGCTTTCTTT CATSPDLMNTEAFF
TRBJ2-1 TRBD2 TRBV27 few TGTGCCAGCTATCCTCAAGGGACTAGCGCCAACAATGAGCAGTTCTTC CASYPQGTSANNEQFF
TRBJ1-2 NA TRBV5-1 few TGCGCCAGCAGCTGGGCGGGAGATGACTATGGCTACACCTTC CASSWAGDDYGYTF
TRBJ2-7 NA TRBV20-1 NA TGCAGTGCTACCGGGACTTCGAGCTCCTACGAGCAGTACTTC CSATGTSSSYEQYF
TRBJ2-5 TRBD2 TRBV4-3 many TGCGCCAGCAGCCAAGGACTAGCGGACCTACAAGAGACCCAGTACTTC CASSQGLADLQETQYF
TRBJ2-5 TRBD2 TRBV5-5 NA TGTGCCAGCAGCTTACCCCTAGCGGAAGAGACCCAGTACTTC CASSLPLAEETQYF
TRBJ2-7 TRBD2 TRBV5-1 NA TGCGCCAGCAGCTTGGATGTCGGGGGGGCAAAAGAGCAGTACTTC CASSLDVGGAKEQYF
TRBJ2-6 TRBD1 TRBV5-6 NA TGTGCCAGCAGCCTTCCAGGGGGTGGGGCCAACGTCCTGACTTTC CASSLPGGGANVLTF
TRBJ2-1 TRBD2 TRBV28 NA TGTGCCAGCAGTTCCCAAACTAGCGGCCGTTACAATGAGCAGTTCTTC CASSSQTSGRYNEQFF
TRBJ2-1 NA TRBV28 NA TGTGCCAGCAGTTTTTTCCATGAGCAGTTCTTC CASSFFHEQFF
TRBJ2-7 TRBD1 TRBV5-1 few TGCGCCAGCAGCTTGGATAATCGGGACAGGGGAATTTACGAGCAGTACTTC CASSLDNRDRGIYEQYF
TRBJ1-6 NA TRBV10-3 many TGTGCCATCAGGGGGGCAGGGGAGAATTCACCCCTCCACTTT CAIRGAGENSPLHF
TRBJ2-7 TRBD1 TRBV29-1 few TGCAGCGTTCAACCGGGACAGATATACGAGCAGTACTTC CSVQPGQIYEQYF
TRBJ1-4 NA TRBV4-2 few TGTGCCAGCAGCCAAGAAACAGTAGAAAAACTGTTTTTT CASSQETVEKLFF
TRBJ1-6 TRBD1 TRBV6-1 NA TGTGCCAGCAGCCGAACTACGGACAGGGATATTTATAATTCACCCCTCCACTTT CASSRTTDRDIYNSPLHF
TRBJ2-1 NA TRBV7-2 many TGTGCCAGCAGCTTAGTATGGAGTCCTGACAATGAGCAGTTCTTC CASSLVWSPDNEQFF
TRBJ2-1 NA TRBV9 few TGTGCCAGCAGCGTAGTCTTCGGGAGTTCATCCTACAATGAGCAGTTCTTC CASSVVFGSSSYNEQFF
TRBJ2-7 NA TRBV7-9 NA TGTGCCAGCAGCGAAACCAGGGTTAGCTCCTACGAGCAGTACTTC CASSETRVSSYEQYF
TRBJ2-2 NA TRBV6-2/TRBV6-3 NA TGTGCCAGCAGTTGGGGTCACAACACCGGGGAGCTGTTTTTT CASSWGHNTGELFF
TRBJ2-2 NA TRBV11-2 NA TGTGCCAGCAGCTCCCTCTGGTACCTGGGCGGGGAGCTGTTTTTT CASSSLWYLGGELFF
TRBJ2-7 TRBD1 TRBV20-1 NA TGCAGTGCTAACGGAGGACAGGCCTACGAGCAGTACTTC CSANGGQAYEQYF
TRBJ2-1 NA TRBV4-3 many TGCGCCAGCAGCCAAGAGGAGGGCACAGAACAGTTCTTC CASSQEEGTEQFF
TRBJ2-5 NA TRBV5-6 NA TGTGCCAGCGACTTAGGCACTAGGTGGGAGACCCAGTACTTC CASDLGTRWETQYF
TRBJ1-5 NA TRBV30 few TGTGCCTGGAGTGTACCCTCCTACCTAGCTAATCAGCCCCAGCATTTT CAWSVPSYLANQPQHF
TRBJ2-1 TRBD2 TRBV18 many TGTGCCAGCTCACGGACTAGGGATGAGCAGTTCTTC CASSRTRDEQFF
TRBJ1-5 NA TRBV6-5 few TGTGCCAGCAGTTACTCGGCAGGGATGAGTGGCAATCAGCCCCAGCATTTT CASSYSAGMSGNQPQHF
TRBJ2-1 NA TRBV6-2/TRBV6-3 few TGTGCCACCTCCCGGTCGGGCTCTGGCAATGAGCAGTTCTTC CATSRSGSGNEQFF
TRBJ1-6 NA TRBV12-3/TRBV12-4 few TGTGCCAGCAGTTTAGACGGGGACTGGGATAATTCACCCCTCCACTTT CASSLDGDWDNSPLHF
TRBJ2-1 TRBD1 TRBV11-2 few TGTGCCAGCAGAGCCGGGACAGGGGACTACAATGAGCAGTTCTTC CASRAGTGDYNEQFF
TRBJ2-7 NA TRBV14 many TGTGCCAGCAGCACTAGCCCCTTCGTCCCGGGTCCGAGCTCCTACGAGCAGTACTTC CASSTSPFVPGPSSYEQYF
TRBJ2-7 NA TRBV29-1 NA TGCAGCGCCACCCGGGCATCTGGTCCTGGCGAGCAGTACTTC CSATRASGPGEQYF
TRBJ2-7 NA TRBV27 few TGTGCCAGCAGCTGGGGGGCTAGCGGTGAGCAGTACTTC CASSWGASGEQYF
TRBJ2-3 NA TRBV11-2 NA TGTGCCAGCAGCTTAGACGGGGCGTGGCGGGGATCAGATACGCAGTATTTT CASSLDGAWRGSDTQYF
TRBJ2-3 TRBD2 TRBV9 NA TGTGCCAGCAGCGAAACTAGCGGGATGAGAGATACGCAGTATTTT CASSETSGMRDTQYF
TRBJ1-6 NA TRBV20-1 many TGCAGTGCTGAGGGTGCCGGGGGTTGGATCTCCTATAATTCACCCCTCCACTTT CSAEGAGGWISYNSPLHF
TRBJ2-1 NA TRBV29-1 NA TGCAGCGTCCCACCCTCCCCCTCCTACAATGAGCAGTTCTTC CSVPPSPSYNEQFF
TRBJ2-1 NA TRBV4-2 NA TGTGCCAGCAGCCTGACCCCGGACAATGAGCAGTTCTTC CASSLTPDNEQFF
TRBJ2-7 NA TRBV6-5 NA TGTGCCAGCAGTTACGGGGGGCCCACCTACGAGCAGTACTTC CASSYGGPTYEQYF
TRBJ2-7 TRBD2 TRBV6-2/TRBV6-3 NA TGTGCCAGCAGTTCCAGCGGGGATCAGACCTACGAGCAGTACTTC CASSSSGDQTYEQYF
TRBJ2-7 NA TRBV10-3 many TGTGCCATCAACGAGGGGTACGAGCAGTACTTC CAINEGYEQYF
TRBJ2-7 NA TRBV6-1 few TGTGCCAGCAGCCAGAACCCGGCCCACGAGCAGTACTTC CASSQNPAHEQYF
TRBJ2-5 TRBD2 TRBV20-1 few TGCAGTGCTAGAGAGGCTCGCGGGAGGGTTCTCGAGACCCAGTACTTC CSAREARGRVLETQYF
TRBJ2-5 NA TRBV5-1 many TGCGCCAGCAGCGGAGCCCCGGGCCAAGAAGAGACCCAGTACTTC CASSGAPGQEETQYF
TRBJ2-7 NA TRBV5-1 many TGCGCCAGCAGCTGGCGGGACGAGGAGGACGAGCAGTACTTC CASSWRDEEDEQYF
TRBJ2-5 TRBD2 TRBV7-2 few TGTGCCAGCAGCTTACCTAGCGGGCTCCAAGAGACCCAGTACTTC CASSLPSGLQETQYF
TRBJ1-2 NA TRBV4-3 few TGCGCCAGCAGCCAAGGAACCGGGTTCGGTGGCTACACCTTC CASSQGTGFGGYTF
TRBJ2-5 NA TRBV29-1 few TGCAGCGTTGAGGGACACCGGGGAGAGACCCAGTACTTC CSVEGHRGETQYF
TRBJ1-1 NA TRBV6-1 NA TGTGCCAGCAACTTCCAGGGAGAGTTGAACACTGAAGCTTTCTTT CASNFQGELNTEAFF
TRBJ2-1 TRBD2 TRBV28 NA TGTGCCAGCAGCCTTCAACCGGGACTAGCGGGACCCAATGAGCAGTTCTTC CASSLQPGLAGPNEQFF
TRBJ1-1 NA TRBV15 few TGTGCCACCAGCAGAGCGGTTCGGGAGAACACTGAAGCTTTCTTT CATSRAVRENTEAFF
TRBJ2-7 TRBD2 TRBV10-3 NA TGTGCCATCAGTGATCCCCCTGGACTAGCTTACTACGAGCAGTACTTC CAISDPPGLAYYEQYF
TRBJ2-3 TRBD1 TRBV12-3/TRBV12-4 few TGTGCCAGCAGTTTCCGAGCAAGGGGGCCGTATTTT CASSFRARGPYF
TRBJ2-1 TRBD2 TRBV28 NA TGTGCCAGCAGTTTAGGCCTAGCGGTAACCTACAATGAGCAGTTCTTC CASSLGLAVTYNEQFF